The 18 T cell receptor beta chains reported below all come from one sample, sequenced in a study of PD-L1 blockade in urothelial cancer. Sequenced by immunoSEQ multiplex PCR; TCRdb stores in-frame clones only, minus some. Among about 100,000 clones, about 90% were seen once, and the ten largest hold roughly 0.93%. The sample here was PBMCs, taken around atezolizumab (anti-PD-L1) treatment. The receptors here all came from a woman older than 75 with urothelial cancer.

V gene TRBV18 combines with J gene TRBJ1-5; D remains ambiguous. Germline V gene lookup returns CDR1 KGHSH and CDR2 LQKENI. Trimming left V 1 base short and J 5 bases short, with 9 bases between. This CDR3 is 14 amino acids long. In nucleotides, the CDR3 is TGTGCCAGCTCACCACTGTCAGGTGATCAGCCCCAGCATTTT. Translating it yields CASSPLSGDQPQHF.

This chain connects TRBV2 to TRBJ2-2; 9 bases agree with TRBD1. CDR1 and CDR2 from the germline V gene are SNHLY and FYNNEI. V was pared by 4 bases and J by 3 bases, with 3 bases of the junction left unmatched. The CDR3 consists of 15 residues. The CDR3 here is CASSGRTGDTGELFF. DNA of the CDR3: TGTGCCAGCAGTGGCCGGACAGGGGACACCGGGGAGCTGTTTTTT.

The J gene is TRBJ2-7, the V gene TRBV20-1; no clear D. In germline, CDR1 is DFQATT, CDR2 SNEGSKA (reference sequence). The CDR3 covers 11 residues. V gave up 7 bases and J gave up 5 bases, with 12 bases separating them. CDR3 residues: CSGGVADEQYF. CDR3 in DNA: TGCAGTGGAGGTGTAGCCGACGAGCAGTACTTC.

The chain joins TRBV30 to TRBJ1-5, with D maybe TRBD1 (6 bases). Germline V gene lookup returns CDR1 GTSNPN and CDR2 SVGIG (reference sequence). CDR3 length equals 14 residues. Trimming removed 1 base from V and 1 base from J, with 8 bases in between. CDR3 residues: CAWSEGTSNQPQHF. The CDR3 bases are TGTGCCTGGAGTGAAGGGACAAGCAATCAGCCCCAGCATTTT.

The rearrangement joins TRBV7-9 to TRBJ2-1; 16 bases line up with TRBD2. The V and J ends lost 4 bases and 4 bases, in that order; junction bases with no gene match: 7. Germline lookup yields CDR1 SEHNR and CDR2 FQNEAQ (reference sequence). This CDR3 spans 18 amino acids. The CDR3 DNA is TGTGCCAGCAGCTCGGGACTAGCGGGAGGGAAAAATTACAATGAGCAGTTCTTC. Translation: CASSSGLAGGKNYNEQFF.

This chain joins TRBV30 and TRBJ2-3, with D tentatively TRBD2 (5 bases). The CDR3 is 14 amino acids. V lost 5 bases to trimming and J lost 6 bases, with 18 bases between them. Germline CDR1 is GTSNPN and CDR2 is SVGIG (reference sequence). The CDR3 region has the DNA TGTGCCTGGCGGGGATTTCGCGTCGCGGATACGCAGTATTTT. Translation: CAWRGFRVADTQYF.

The V gene is TRBV15, the J gene TRBJ1-5, with D possibly being TRBD1 (6 bases). The CDR3 runs 17 residues. Germline V gives CDR1 LNHNV, CDR2 YYDKDF (reference sequence). The V gene lost 0 bases and the J gene lost 0 bases, with 12 bases spanning the gap. The CDR3 loop is CATSRDRGAPSNQPQHF. In DNA form, the CDR3 reads TGTGCCACCAGCAGAGATCGGGGGGCTCCTAGCAATCAGCCCCAGCATTTT.

V and J are TRBV7-3 and TRBJ1-2; D not certain. The length of the CDR3 is 13 residues. The germline V gene encodes CDR1 SGHTA and CDR2 FQGTGA. V lost 5 bases to trimming and J lost 7 bases, with 14 bases between them. The CDR3 sequence: CASSPGFSSGYTF. CDR3 in DNA: TGTGCCAGCAGCCCCGGGTTTTCCTCTGGCTACACCTTC.

This chain joins TRBV7-8 and TRBJ1-5; D call uncertain. Germline assignment: CDR1 SGHVS and CDR2 FQNEAQ. Trimming took 2 bases from V and 2 from J, leaving 10 bases between them. There are 15 residues in the CDR3. The CDR3 sequence is CASSLTSEGNQPQHF. The CDR3 bases are TGTGCCAGCAGCTTAACAAGCGAAGGCAATCAGCCCCAGCATTTT.

This rearrangement joins TRBV19 to TRBJ1-3, with 12 bases matching TRBD1. V dropped 6 bases and J dropped 0; count of bases not matched to a gene: 9. Germline CDR1 LNHDA, CDR2 SQIVND (reference sequence). The length of the CDR3 is 18 residues. The CDR3 here is CASSRDRGRGISGNTIYF. The CDR3 nucleotides read TGTGCCAGTAGCCGGGACAGGGGGCGAGGGATCTCTGGAAACACCATATATTTT.

The chain joins TRBV27 to TRBJ1-4; D possibly corresponds to TRBD1 (6 bases). V gave up 8 bases and J gave up 7 bases, with 20 bases separating them. This CDR3 has 15 residues. Germline V gene sequence: CDR1 MNHEY, CDR2 SMNVEV (reference sequence). CDR3 residues: CASRLNAGVSEKLFF. CDR3 bases: TGTGCCAGCCGTCTGAACGCAGGGGTTAGTGAAAAACTGTTTTTT.

The genes are TRBV10-3 and TRBJ2-1; 9 nucleotides line up with TRBD2. The CDR3 length is 15 residues. The germline V gene has CDR1 ENHRY and CDR2 SYGVKD. V was pared by 6 bases and J by 0 bases, with 3 bases of the junction left unmatched. In nucleotides, the CDR3 is TGTGCCATCAGGGATAGCGGGAGCTCCTACAATGAGCAGTTCTTC. Its translation: CAIRDSGSSYNEQFF.

V is TRBV6-6 and J is TRBJ1-3, with 7 bases fitting TRBD1. The CDR3 has 16 residues. Germline assignment: CDR1 MNHNY and CDR2 SVGAGI (reference sequence). V shed 6 bases and J 3 bases; nucleotides not matched to a gene: 11. The CDR3 loop reads CASSPQGLVYGNTIYF. The CDR3 bases are TGTGCCAGCAGCCCACAGGGGTTAGTCTATGGAAACACCATATATTTT.

The chain combines TRBV7-9 with TRBJ1-1; D uncertain. CDR3 length equals 12 residues. Trimming shortened V by 4 bases and J by 5 bases, and 8 bases separated the two germline ends. Germline V gives CDR1 SEHNR, CDR2 FQNEAQ (reference sequence). The CDR3 DNA follows: TGTGCCAGCAGCTCGCCGGGGACTGAAGCTTTCTTT. Its protein is CASSSPGTEAFF. The variable domain in full, completed from reference TRBV7-9 and TRBJ1-1, reads DTGVSQNPRHKITKRGQNVTFRCDPISEHNRLYWYRQTLGQGPEFLTYFQNEAQLEKSRLLSDRFSAERPKGSFSTLEIQRTEQGDSAMYLCASSSPGTEAFFGQGTRLTVV.

The CDR3 DNA follows: TGTGCCAGTAGTCAGGTGACTGAAGCTTTCTTT. Translation gives CASSQVTEAFF. V is TRBV19 and J is TRBJ1-1; D unclear. Germline CDR1 is LNHDA and CDR2 is SQIVND (reference sequence). Between the trimmed V and J ends, which lost 5 bases and 5 bases, there was a span of 6 bases. The CDR3 has 11 amino acids.

This clone was detected only once. The J gene is TRBJ1-2, the V gene TRBV19; D is possibly TRBD1 (5 bases). Germline CDR1 and CDR2: LNHDA and SQIVND (reference sequence). V was shortened by 11 bases and J by 5 bases, with 21 bases between the two germline ends. The CDR3 loop spans 14 amino acids. In DNA form, the CDR3 reads TGTGCCTCACAACGGGGAGGGGATTGGTATGGCTACACCTTC. Residues: CASQRGGDWYGYTF.

The rearrangement joins TRBV7-6 to TRBJ2-1; 7 bases are a match to TRBD1. CDR1 and CDR2 from the germline V gene are SGHVS and FNYEAQ. The CDR3 is 15 amino acids. Germline trimming cut 1 base from V and 7 bases from J; bases unmatched to any gene: 7. The CDR3 loop is CASSLGEGGVNEQFF. CDR3 nucleotide sequence: TGTGCCAGCAGCTTAGGCGAAGGGGGCGTGAATGAGCAGTTCTTC.

The chain joins TRBV5-1 to TRBJ2-1, with D hard to call. Per the germline V gene, CDR1 is SGHRS and CDR2 is YFSETQ. This CDR3 has 15 residues. V was clipped by 0 bases and J by 4 bases, with 11 bases between them. The DNA of the CDR3 is TGCGCCAGCAGCTTGGGTTTTGGCGGTTACAATGAGCAGTTCTTC. This gives the protein CASSLGFGGYNEQFF. Full variable domain (remainder filled in from reference TRBV5-1 and TRBJ2-1): KAGVTQTPRYLIKTRGQQVTLSCSPISGHRSVSWYQQTPGQGLQFLFEYFSETQRNKGNFPGRFSGRQFSNSRSEMNVSTLELGDSALYLCASSLGFGGYNEQFFGPGTRLTVL.